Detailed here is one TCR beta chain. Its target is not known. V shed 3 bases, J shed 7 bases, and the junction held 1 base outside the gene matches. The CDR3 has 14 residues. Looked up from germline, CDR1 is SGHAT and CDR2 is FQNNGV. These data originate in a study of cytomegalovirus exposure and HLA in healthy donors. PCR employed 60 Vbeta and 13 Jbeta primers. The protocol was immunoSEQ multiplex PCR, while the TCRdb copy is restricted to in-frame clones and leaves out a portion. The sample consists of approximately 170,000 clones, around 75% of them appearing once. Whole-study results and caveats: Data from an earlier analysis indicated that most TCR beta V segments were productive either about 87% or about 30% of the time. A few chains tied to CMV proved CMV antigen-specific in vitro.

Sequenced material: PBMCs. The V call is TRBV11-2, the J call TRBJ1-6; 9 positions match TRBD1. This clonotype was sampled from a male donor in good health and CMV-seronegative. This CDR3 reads CASSFGQGNSPLHF. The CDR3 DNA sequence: TGTGCCAGCAGCTTCGGACAGGGGAATTCACCCCTCCACTTT.